This T cell receptor beta chain was sequenced for a study of identical twins. This clonotype was observed once. From the 5' RACE reads, TCRdb called clonotypes with MiXCR, one entry per CDR3 protein. The table lists 1.5 million to 2 million distinct CDR3 sequences, under 35% of them singletons. The sequence was collected from a newborn girl in good health. What was sequenced was cord blood.

CDR3: CSARVGPLNEKLFF. CDR3 in DNA: TGCAGTGCTAGAGTGGGACCGCTTAATGAAAAACTGTTTTTT. The chain has TRBV20-1 and TRBJ1-4, with D perhaps matching TRBD1 (5 bases). CDR3 length equals 14 residues. In germline, CDR1 is DFQATT, CDR2 SNEGSKA (reference sequence). V was pared by 1 base and J by 4 bases, with 10 bases between.